The 9 T cell receptor beta chains below come from one sample, sequenced in a study of blood T cell repertoires in COVID-19. Assay used: immunoSEQ multiplex PCR; TCRdb lists only in-frame clones, some missing. The table lists roughly 200,000 clones, around 79% of them singletons. Source material: peripheral blood. The source of these receptors is a woman aged 40-49 years with COVID-19, enrolled during active disease.

The chain couples TRBV6-5 to TRBJ2-7; D remains unclear. Germline CDR1 and CDR2: MNHEY and SVGAGI. The CDR3 sequence is 12 residues long. Trimming cost V 4 bases and J 7 bases, with 11 bases left between them. CDR3 coding DNA: TGTGCCAGCAGTTCCCTTGGCAGGGAGCAGTACTTC. Amino acids: CASSSLGREQYF.

V usage is TRBV6-6 and J usage is TRBJ2-7; a weak D match, TRBD2 (5 bases). In germline, CDR1 is MNHNY, CDR2 SVGAGI (reference sequence). There are 13 residues in the CDR3. V gave up 0 bases and J gave up 7 bases, with 10 bases separating them. The CDR3 DNA reads TGTGCCAGCAGTTACTCGGATTGGAGGGAGCAGTACTTC. Protein: CASSYSDWREQYF.

The gene calls are TRBV5-4 and TRBJ2-3; D unresolved. This CDR3 spans 11 amino acids. Between the trimmed V and J ends, which lost 1 base and 9 bases, there was a span of 6 bases. Germline V lookup: CDR1 SGHNT, CDR2 YYREEE (reference sequence). The CDR3 DNA reads TGTGCCAGCAGCTTGTCTATGACGCAGTATTTT. Its translation is CASSLSMTQYF.

The V call is TRBV11-2, the J call TRBJ1-4; 7 bases line up with TRBD1. The germline CDR1 and CDR2 sequences are SGHAT and FQNNGV. Losses at the gene ends were 6 bases for V and 5 bases for J; bases not matched to a gene: 15. CDR3 length: 17 residues. Here the CDR3 DNA reads TGTGCCAGCAGATTGACAGGGAACGCCGCTAGGAATGAAAAACTGTTTTTT. Encoded protein: CASRLTGNAARNEKLFF.

This chain links TRBV7-2 with TRBJ1-3; D is uncertain. CDR3 size: 15 residues. Germline lookup yields CDR1 SGHTA and CDR2 FQGNSA. The V end was cut by 2 bases, the J end by 2 bases, with 10 bases between. The CDR3 DNA reads TGTGCCAGCAGCTTAATGTCAGGCGCTGGAAACACCATATATTTT. Its protein is CASSLMSGAGNTIYF. The full variable domain, rest sourced from reference TRBV7-2 and TRBJ1-3, is GAGVSQSPSNKVTEKGKDVELRCDPISGHTALYWYRQSLGQGLEFLIYFQGNSAPDKSGLPSDRFSAERTGGSVSTLTIQRTQQEDSAVYLCASSLMSGAGNTIYFGEGSWLTVV.

CDR3 in amino acids: CASSQDSQETQYF. For the CDR3, the DNA is TGCGCCAGCAGCCAAGACTCTCAAGAGACCCAGTACTTC. V and J are TRBV4-3 and TRBJ2-5; no reliable D call. Germline V gives CDR1 LGHNA, CDR2 YSLEER. This CDR3 contains 13 residues. Trimming pared 0 bases from V and 2 bases from J, leaving 4 bases between.

This clone was counted a few times. J is TRBJ1-6 and V is TRBV10-2, with 9 bases lining up with TRBD1. Germline CDR1 is WSHSY and CDR2 is SAAADI. V gave up 6 bases and J gave up 9 bases; unmatched junction bases: 6. The CDR3 has 14 residues. CDR3 region: CASRDRGNVSPLHF. The CDR3 DNA sequence: TGCGCCAGCAGGGACAGGGGTAATGTTTCACCCCTCCACTTT.

The chain combines TRBV6-6 with TRBJ2-2; D not certain. V lost 0 bases to trimming and J lost 5 bases, with 4 bases between them. CDR1 is MNHNY and CDR2 is SVGAGI in the germline V gene (reference sequence). The CDR3 contains 13 residues. CDR3 DNA: TGTGCCAGCAGTTACTCCCTGACCGGGGAGCTGTTTTTT. Its protein is CASSYSLTGELFF.

The rearrangement uses TRBV5-4 and TRBJ2-5; no clear D gene. The germline CDR1 and CDR2 sequences are SGHNT and YYREEE (reference sequence). This CDR3 contains 13 residues. The germline V and J ends were trimmed by 10 bases and 4 bases, with 17 bases remaining between them. As DNA, the CDR3 is TGTGCCCCCGTGGATGTCGAGCGAGAGACCCAGTACTTC. This codes for CAPVDVERETQYF. The full variable domain, its missing parts supplied by reference TRBV5-4 and TRBJ2-5, is ETGVTQSPTHLIKTRGQQVTLRCSSQSGHNTVSWYQQALGQGPQFIFQYYREEENGRGNFPPRFSGLQFPNYSSELNVNALELDDSALYLCAPVDVERETQYFGPGTRLLVL.